The 22 T cell receptor beta chains listed next were all sequenced from one sample in a study of blood T cells in healthy people across ages. Primers used in a second PCR of roughly 7 to 11 cycles were a sample-barcoded 5' primer and a J-beta primer mix. TCRdb re-derived calls from the 5' RACE reads in MiXCR, one entry per CDR3 protein. The sample holds approximately 800,000 distinct CDR3 sequences, about 48% seen once. Material: blood. Receptor source: a man older than 75 in good health.

This clonotype was picked up a small number of times. V is TRBV5-1 and J is TRBJ1-2; D is unresolved. CDR1 SGHRS and CDR2 YFSETQ come from the germline V gene. CDR3 length: 14 amino acids. V lost 4 bases to trimming and J lost 6 bases, with 16 bases between them. As DNA, the CDR3 is TGCGCCAGCAGCCCCTCAGCGAGTAGAGATGGCTACACCTTC. It encodes CASSPSASRDGYTF. Together with reference TRBV5-1 and TRBJ1-2, the CDR3 gives the full variable domain: KAGVTQTPRYLIKTRGQQVTLSCSPISGHRSVSWYQQTPGQGLQFLFEYFSETQRNKGNFPGRFSGRQFSNSRSEMNVSTLELGDSALYLCASSPSASRDGYTFGSGTRLTVV.

J is TRBJ1-6 and V is TRBV15, with TRBD1 identical over 7 bases. The CDR3 runs 15 residues. V dropped 3 bases and J dropped 4; count of bases not matched to a gene: 3. CDR1 LNHNV and CDR2 YYDKDF come from the germline V gene (reference sequence). The CDR3 reads CATSRGTDYNSPLHF. The CDR3 DNA follows: TGTGCCACCAGCAGGGGGACAGATTATAATTCACCCCTCCACTTT. Full variable domain (remainder filled in from reference TRBV15 and TRBJ1-6): DAMVIQNPRYQVTQFGKPVTLSCSQTLNHNVMYWYQQKSSQAPKLLFHYYDKDFNNEADTPDNFQSRRPNTSFCFLDIRSPGLGDTAMYLCATSRGTDYNSPLHFGNGTRLTVT.

The V gene is TRBV2, the J gene TRBJ1-2; D perhaps matches TRBD1 (6 bases). This CDR3 region has 13 residues. Trimming stripped 6 bases from V and 2 bases from J, with 10 bases between. CDR1 is SNHLY, CDR2 FYNNEI, per germline. The CDR3 coding sequence is TGTGCCAGCAGGTGGACAGCCAACTATGGCTACACCTTC. Encoded protein: CASRWTANYGYTF.

The chain joins TRBV12-5 to TRBJ1-1; 8 nucleotides align to TRBD1. The V gene end was trimmed by 1 base and the J gene end by 6 bases; junction bases not matched to a gene: 16. Germline V gene sequence: CDR1 LGHNT, CDR2 FRNRAP. CDR3 length equals 18 residues. The DNA for the CDR3 is TGTGCTAGTGGTTTGGACCGAGGACAGGGCTACCCTGGTCCTGAAGCTTTCTTT. Protein product: CASGLDRGQGYPGPEAFF.

In this sample, this clonotype turned up many times. J is TRBJ2-3 and V is TRBV7-2, with 14 bases aligning to TRBD2. J was trimmed by 1 base and V by 5 bases; bases with no gene match: 5. CDR3 length equals 17 residues. Germline loops: CDR1 SGHTA, CDR2 FQGNSA. CDR3 in amino acids: CASSPPGLAGGTDTQYF. For the CDR3, the DNA is TGTGCCAGCAGCCCCCCGGGACTAGCGGGAGGCACAGATACGCAGTATTTT.

The chain carries TRBV20-1 and TRBJ1-5; D remains unclear. This CDR3 region has 16 residues. Trimming shortened V by 5 bases and J by 0 bases, and 17 bases separated the two germline ends. The germline CDR1 and CDR2 sequences are DFQATT and SNEGSKA (reference sequence). Written as DNA, the CDR3 is TGCAGTGCTCAACCCGGGGAGAACACTAGCAATCAGCCCCAGCATTTT. Its protein is CSAQPGENTSNQPQHF.

The CDR3: CASSLQRRKNYGYTF. CDR3 in DNA: TGTGCCAGCAGTTTGCAACGGAGAAAAAACTATGGCTACACCTTC. The chain carries TRBV12-3 or TRBV12-4 and TRBJ1-2, with unresolved D. This CDR3 has 15 amino acids. V shed 3 bases and J shed 2 bases, with 13 bases lying between them.

This chain connects TRBV20-1 to TRBJ2-7, with D possibly being TRBD1 or TRBD2 (6 bases each). This CDR3 contains 15 residues. Germline V gene lookup returns CDR1 DFQATT and CDR2 SNEGSKA (reference sequence). V was cut by 0 bases and J by 7 bases, with 19 bases left in between. CDR3 amino acids: CSARDIRGRGNEQYF. DNA of the CDR3: TGCAGTGCTAGAGACATACGGGGGCGCGGCAATGAGCAGTACTTC.

This clonotype turned up a few times. The CDR3 protein is CASSLAPDRGAYNEQFF. The CDR3 nucleotides are TGCGCCAGCAGCTTGGCCCCCGACAGGGGAGCCTACAATGAGCAGTTCTTC. The rearrangement links TRBV5-1 to TRBJ2-1; 8 bases align to TRBD1. The CDR3 is made up of 17 amino acids. V dropped 0 bases and J dropped 2; count of bases not matched to a gene: 7. The germline gives CDR1 SGHRS, CDR2 YFSETQ.

V and J are TRBV14 and TRBJ2-5; D remains ambiguous. Trimming pared 4 bases from V and 9 bases from J, leaving 15 bases between. Per germline, CDR1 SGHDN and CDR2 FVKESK. This CDR3 region has 13 residues. CDR3 loop: CASSPTGATAQYF. The DNA of the CDR3 is TGTGCCAGCAGCCCGACTGGCGCAACGGCCCAGTACTTC.

V and J are TRBV20-1 and TRBJ2-1; D gene unclear. V was pared by 6 bases and J by 7 bases, with 10 bases between. Germline assignment: CDR1 DFQATT and CDR2 SNEGSKA (reference sequence). The CDR3 consists of 11 residues. The CDR3 spells CSATDRNEQFF. The CDR3 DNA is TGCAGTGCCACAGATCGGAATGAGCAGTTCTTC.

The CDR3 spells CASSPLGSARQETQYF. For the CDR3, the DNA is TGTGCCAGCTCACCTTTGGGTAGCGCACGACAAGAGACCCAGTACTTC. The chain links TRBV18 to TRBJ2-4, with D possibly matching TRBD2 (5 bases). The better agreement between TRBJ2-5 and the DNA end casts doubt on the J call. The germline gives CDR1 KGHSH, CDR2 LQKENI. The CDR3 is 16 residues long.

CDR3: CASSPTRPNYGYTF. The DNA for the CDR3 is TGTGCCAGCAGTCCGACCCGGCCTAACTATGGCTACACCTTC. This chain uses TRBV28 with TRBJ1-2; no clear D. V was cut by 5 bases and J by 0 bases, with 10 bases left in between. This CDR3 has 14 residues. Germline V CDR1 and CDR2: MDHEN, SYDVKM.

The sample holds a few counts of this clonotype. The chain combines TRBV7-9 with TRBJ1-4, with D hard to call. The CDR3 consists of 15 residues. V shed 6 bases and J shed 0 bases, with 11 bases lying between them. CDR1 and CDR2 from the germline V gene are SEHNR and FQNEAQ (reference sequence). This CDR3 reads CASRPSAATNEKLFF. CDR3 DNA: TGTGCCAGCAGGCCTTCGGCTGCAACTAATGAAAAACTGTTTTTT.

In nucleotides, the CDR3 is TGTGCCAGCAGGCAGTATAGCAATCAGCCCCAGCATTTT. This gives the protein CASRQYSNQPQHF. This rearrangement joins TRBV28 to TRBJ1-5; D gene uncertain. V lost 6 bases to trimming and J lost 0 bases, with 6 bases between them. Germline CDR1 is MDHEN and CDR2 is SYDVKM. The CDR3 contains 13 residues.

This clonotype was recorded once. The gene calls are TRBV6-6 and TRBJ2-1, with TRBD2 identical over 14 bases. Trimming at V came to 7 bases and at J to 6 bases, leaving 5 bases not matched to a gene. This CDR3 has 15 amino acids. Germline-derived CDR1 and CDR2 are MNHNY and SVGAGI (reference sequence). The CDR3 region is CASNRLAGGTNEQFF. The CDR3 DNA sequence: TGTGCCAGCAACAGACTAGCGGGAGGGACCAATGAGCAGTTCTTC.

This clonotype has just a few counts. The chain recombines TRBV20-1 with TRBJ2-1, with D perhaps TRBD2 (6 bases). Per germline, CDR1 DFQATT and CDR2 SNEGSKA (reference sequence). V was trimmed by 6 bases and J by 0 bases, leaving 12 bases between them. The CDR3 is 14 residues long. The CDR3 loop reads CSAPREASYNEQFF. In DNA form, the CDR3 reads TGCAGTGCCCCAAGGGAGGCCTCCTACAATGAGCAGTTCTTC.

This chain connects TRBV29-1 to TRBJ2-7; D possibly corresponds to TRBD2 (5 bases). The germline CDR1 and CDR2 sequences are SQVTM and ANQGSEA. V gave up 7 bases and J gave up 0 bases, with 19 bases separating them. The CDR3 extends over 15 amino acids. The CDR3, as DNA: TGCAGCGCCATACTACTAGAGTCAAGCTCCTACGAGCAGTACTTC. It yields the protein CSAILLESSSYEQYF.

Comments on this clonotype: At one boundary the junction diverges from the germline segment, which might be a read error. The chain uses TRBV27 and TRBJ2-5; 8 bases are a match to TRBD1. Germline CDR1 MNHEY, CDR2 SMNVEV (reference sequence). The length of the CDR3 is 13 residues. The CDR3 here is CASSDRGAEIQYF. CDR3 DNA sequence: TGTGCCAGCAGTGACAGGGGCGCGGAGATCCAGTACTTC.

The J gene is TRBJ2-7, the V gene TRBV20-1; maybe TRBD1 (7 bases). Deletions cut 2 bases from V and 2 bases from J, with 16 bases between. Looked up from germline, CDR1 is DFQATT and CDR2 is SNEGSKA (reference sequence). This CDR3 comprises 15 residues. CDR3 protein: CSARPPGQRAYEQYF. The CDR3 region has the DNA TGCAGTGCTAGACCCCCGGGACAGCGGGCCTACGAGCAGTACTTC.

V and J are TRBV6-5 and TRBJ1-2; 7 bases line up with TRBD1. This CDR3 is built from 14 residues. Germline loops: CDR1 MNHEY, CDR2 SVGAGI. V was pared by 0 bases and J by 8 bases, with 6 bases of the junction left unmatched. CDR3 sequence reads: CASSYSMTGYGYTF. As DNA, the CDR3 is TGTGCCAGCAGTTACTCCATGACAGGGTACGGCTACACCTTC.

V gene TRBV29-1 combines with J gene TRBJ1-1; no clear D gene. Trimming removed 7 bases from V and 6 bases from J, with 18 bases in between. Per the germline V gene, CDR1 is SQVTM and CDR2 is ANQGSEA. This CDR3 spans 13 amino acids. This CDR3 is CSASLTGWAEAFF. Here the CDR3 DNA reads TGCAGCGCCTCCCTCACGGGGTGGGCTGAAGCTTTCTTT.